The 27 T cell receptor beta chains given below trace back to one sample, sequenced in a study of T cell responses to AZD1222 COVID-19 vaccine. Produced via immunoSEQ multiplex PCR; TCRdb's table is partial and in-frame only. This table has 150,000 or so clones, approximately 94% appearing once. The input for sequencing was peripheral blood, taken on day 0 of AZD1222 vaccination. Receptor source: an adult in good health.

The chain is built from TRBV20-1 and TRBJ2-3; 9 nucleotides line up with TRBD1. The germline CDR1 and CDR2 sequences are DFQATT and SNEGSKA (reference sequence). The CDR3 spans 14 residues. With V trimmed by 3 bases and J by 4 bases, 5 bases remained unmatched. The DNA of the CDR3 is TGCAGTGCTAGTACAGGGGGCTGGTCAGATACGCAGTATTTT. It translates to CSASTGGWSDTQYF.

The chain uses TRBV30 and TRBJ1-3; 7 positions agree with TRBD1. The V gene end was trimmed by 7 bases and the J gene end by 0 bases; junction bases not matched to a gene: 9. Germline V gene data show CDR1 as GTSNPN and CDR2 as SVGIG (reference sequence). This CDR3 has 15 amino acids. The CDR3 nucleotides are TGTGCCTCTAATCCGGGACAGTTCTCTGGAAACACCATATATTTT. The encoded protein is CASNPGQFSGNTIYF.

V and J are TRBV6-5 and TRBJ2-2; no clear D. The CDR3 loop spans 14 amino acids. In germline, CDR1 is MNHEY, CDR2 SVGAGI. Trimming shortened V by 6 bases and J by 4 bases, and 12 bases separated the two germline ends. CDR3: CASSQTRITGELFF. CDR3 bases: TGTGCCAGCAGCCAAACGCGGATCACCGGGGAGCTGTTTTTT.

The chain joins TRBV4-3 to TRBJ2-7; tentatively, D is TRBD1 or TRBD2 (5 bases each). This CDR3 has 15 residues. Germline CDR1 and CDR2: LGHNA and YSLEER. V lost 0 bases to trimming and J lost 3 bases, with 12 bases between them. The CDR3 here is CASSQEPGRDYEQYF. The CDR3 coding sequence is TGCGCCAGCAGCCAAGAACCGGGACGGGACTACGAGCAGTACTTC.

This clone occurred many times. V and J are TRBV4-2 and TRBJ1-5; 8 bases fit TRBD1. This CDR3 contains 15 residues. Germline trimming cut 3 bases from V and 0 bases from J; bases unmatched to any gene: 1. Germline lookup yields CDR1 LGHNA and CDR2 YNFKEQ. CDR3 sequence (DNA): TGTGCCAGCAGCCAGACAGGGGATAGCAATCAGCCCCAGCATTTT. This encodes CASSQTGDSNQPQHF.

As DNA, the CDR3 is TGCGCCAGCAGCTTTGGGCAGCACTCTAGCACAGATACGCAGTATTTT. Translated: CASSFGQHSSTDTQYF. The chain has TRBV5-1 and TRBJ2-3; D unresolved. The CDR3 extends over 16 amino acids. Trimming took 2 bases from V and 0 from J, leaving 13 bases between them. Germline CDR1 reads SGHRS; CDR2 reads YFSETQ.

CDR3 protein: CASSPRGLTGNTIYF. CDR3 nucleotide sequence: TGTGCCAGCAGTCCAAGGGGGCTTACTGGAAACACCATATATTTT. The rearrangement links TRBV28 to TRBJ1-3, with TRBD1 identical over 7 bases. Germline V gives CDR1 MDHEN, CDR2 SYDVKM. Germline trimming cut 5 bases from V and 2 bases from J; bases unmatched to any gene: 6. This CDR3 has 15 amino acids.

The V and J genes are TRBV5-6 and TRBJ2-6; tentatively, D is TRBD2 (6 bases). The CDR3 spans 17 residues. Trimming stripped 0 bases from V and 0 bases from J, with 10 bases between. The germline gives CDR1 SGHDT, CDR2 YYEEEE. This chain's CDR3 is CASSLAAGPSGANVLTF. CDR3 coding DNA: TGTGCCAGCAGCTTGGCCGCGGGACCCTCTGGGGCCAACGTCCTGACTTTC.

The CDR3 is CASSPWDRDEAFF. In DNA form, the CDR3 reads TGTGCCAGCTCACCCTGGGACAGGGATGAAGCTTTCTTT. The chain combines TRBV18 with TRBJ1-1; TRBD1 matches at 9 bases. The CDR3 spans 13 residues. Germline lookup yields CDR1 KGHSH and CDR2 LQKENI. Trimming took 3 bases from V and 7 from J; bases not matched to a gene: 3. The whole variable domain, filled in from reference TRBV18 and TRBJ1-1, reads NAGVMQNPRHLVRRRGQEARLRCSPMKGHSHVYWYRQLPEEGLKFMVYLQKENIIDESGMPKERFSAEFPKEGPSILRIQQVVRGDSAAYFCASSPWDRDEAFFGQGTRLTVV.

Written as DNA, the CDR3 is TGCGCCAGCAGTACCTTTGGGCAGGGAGAGAACGAGCAGTACTTC. It translates to CASSTFGQGENEQYF. The chain employs TRBV10-2 and TRBJ2-7; D may correspond to TRBD1 or TRBD2 (5 bases each). The CDR3 is 15 residues long. V was trimmed by 5 bases and J by 5 bases, leaving 19 bases between them. Looked up from germline, CDR1 is WSHSY and CDR2 is SAAADI.

The rearrangement uses TRBV2 and TRBJ1-2; D is ambiguous. The CDR3 extends over 11 amino acids. Germline CDR1 reads SNHLY; CDR2 reads FYNNEI. Trimming left V 6 bases short and J 8 bases short, with 10 bases between. CDR3: CASSDTRGYTF. The DNA for the CDR3 is TGTGCCAGCAGCGACACACGGGGCTACACCTTC.

The CDR3 here is CASSVVVGAKGSHNSPLHF. DNA of the CDR3: TGTGCCAGCAGCGTAGTAGTGGGGGCCAAAGGATCGCATAATTCACCCCTCCACTTT. The genes are TRBV9 and TRBJ1-6; D possibly corresponds to TRBD1 (6 bases). Germline V gene lookup returns CDR1 SGDLS and CDR2 YYNGEE. The V gene lost 0 bases and the J gene lost 5 bases, with 21 bases spanning the gap. This CDR3 has 19 amino acids.

The chain recombines TRBV7-9 with TRBJ2-5; D is uncertain. Per the germline V gene, CDR1 is SEHNR and CDR2 is FQNEAQ (reference sequence). This CDR3 is 14 amino acids long. V was clipped by 5 bases and J by 4 bases, with 14 bases between them. Written as DNA, the CDR3 is TGTGCCAGCAGCCCCGGGCTGGGTCTAGAGACCCAGTACTTC. It is translated as CASSPGLGLETQYF.

CDR3 DNA sequence: TGCGCCAGCAGATCTACAGGGCGCTACGAGCAGTACTTC. It translates to CASRSTGRYEQYF. This sequence joins TRBV5-1 and TRBJ2-7; possibly TRBD1 for D (6 bases). Germline loops: CDR1 SGHRS, CDR2 YFSETQ. V gave up 5 bases and J gave up 3 bases, with 12 bases separating them. This CDR3 has 13 amino acids. Supplemented by reference TRBV5-1 and TRBJ2-7, the full variable domain reads KAGVTQTPRYLIKTRGQQVTLSCSPISGHRSVSWYQQTPGQGLQFLFEYFSETQRNKGNFPGRFSGRQFSNSRSEMNVSTLELGDSALYLCASRSTGRYEQYFGPGTRLTVT.

The chain joins TRBV14 to TRBJ1-3; TRBD1 aligns across 9 bases. CDR3 length: 15 amino acids. The junction had 5 bases not matched to a gene; V was cut back by 5 bases and J by 3 bases. Germline CDR1 reads SGHDN; CDR2 reads FVKESK. The CDR3 DNA follows: TGTGCCAGCAGCAGACAGGGGGTGTTTGGAAACACCATATATTTT. Translation: CASSRQGVFGNTIYF. The variable domain in full, completed from reference TRBV14 and TRBJ1-3, reads EAGVTQFPSHSVIEKGQTVTLRCDPISGHDNLYWYRRVMGKEIKFLLHFVKESKQDESGMPNNRFLAERTGGTYSTLKVQPAELEDSGVYFCASSRQGVFGNTIYFGEGSWLTVV.

This clone was seen once. The V gene is TRBV4-1, the J gene TRBJ1-2; TRBD1 might be the D (6 bases). CDR1 is MGHRA and CDR2 is YSYEKL in the germline V gene. This CDR3 is 16 amino acids long. V lost 0 bases and J lost 5, with 16 bases in between. In DNA form, the CDR3 reads TGCGCCAGCAGCCAAGAAACTTGGGGAGGGGGATATGGCTACACCTTC. It codes for CASSQETWGGGYGYTF.

The gene calls are TRBV6-5 and TRBJ1-4; 7 nucleotides match TRBD1. The CDR3 runs 15 residues. CDR1 and CDR2 from the germline V gene are MNHEY and SVGAGI. V was clipped by 6 bases and J by 1 base; unmatched bases: 5. The DNA for the CDR3 is TGTGCCAGCAGAGGCAGGGGGGGAACTAATGAAAAACTGTTTTTT. This sequence encodes CASRGRGGTNEKLFF.

The chain combines TRBV5-1 with TRBJ1-1; unclear D gene. Germline loops: CDR1 SGHRS, CDR2 YFSETQ. V lost 2 bases, J lost 2 bases, and 13 bases lay in between. The CDR3 has 15 residues. CDR3 residues: CASSFSALGNTEAFF. The DNA for the CDR3 is TGCGCCAGCAGCTTCTCGGCCTTGGGCAACACTGAAGCTTTCTTT.

The chain uses TRBV5-1 and TRBJ1-2; D unresolved. CDR1 and CDR2 (germline): SGHRS, YFSETQ. Between the trimmed V and J ends, which lost 10 bases and 4 bases, there was a span of 20 bases. The CDR3 is made up of 14 amino acids. This chain's CDR3 is CASSQQEEIYGYTF. CDR3 nucleotide sequence: TGCGCCTCCAGCCAGCAGGAAGAGATCTATGGCTACACCTTC.

The chain uses TRBV19 and TRBJ2-1; 11 nucleotides agree with TRBD2. Trimming removed 5 bases from V and 6 bases from J; junction bases left unmatched: 6. The CDR3 is made up of 15 amino acids. CDR1 and CDR2 from the germline V gene are LNHDA and SQIVND (reference sequence). In DNA form, the CDR3 reads TGTGCCAGTAGTGTGACTAGCGGGGCGTTCAATGAGCAGTTCTTC. Protein: CASSVTSGAFNEQFF.

This clone was detected only once. This CDR3 reads CAWRYGVSEAFF. The DNA of the CDR3 is TGTGCCTGGAGGTACGGGGTTTCTGAAGCTTTCTTT. The chain has TRBV30 and TRBJ1-1; D is undetermined. V lost 3 bases and J 6 bases, leaving 11 bases between the germline ends. Germline CDR1 reads GTSNPN; CDR2 reads SVGIG (reference sequence). This CDR3 comprises 12 residues.

The gene calls are TRBV6-5 and TRBJ1-5, with D hard to call. The CDR3 runs to 13 residues. V lost 2 bases and J lost 3, with 5 bases in between. CDR1 and CDR2 from the germline V gene are MNHEY and SVGAGI. The CDR3 reads CASSYDINQPQHF. The CDR3 DNA follows: TGTGCCAGCAGTTACGATATCAATCAGCCCCAGCATTTT.

V usage is TRBV6-2 or TRBV6-3 and J usage is TRBJ2-3; no clear D. With 2 bases removed from V and 4 bases from J, the gap between germline ends came to 4 bases. CDR1 is MNHEY and CDR2 is SVGEGT in the germline V gene. This CDR3 is built from 12 residues. CDR3 sequence (DNA): TGTGCCAGCAGTTACAGGCCAGATACGCAGTATTTT. This translates into CASSYRPDTQYF.

This chain links TRBV10-3 with TRBJ1-1; D is unclear. V was shortened by 1 base and J by 4 bases, with 13 bases between the two germline ends. Germline assignment: CDR1 ENHRY and CDR2 SYGVKD. This CDR3 is 15 amino acids long. This CDR3 is CAISEYAPTATEAFF. DNA for the CDR3: TGTGCCATCAGTGAGTACGCTCCCACGGCCACTGAAGCTTTCTTT.

V gene TRBV5-4 combines with J gene TRBJ1-6; D may be TRBD1 (6 bases). This CDR3 contains 19 residues. The germline V gene has CDR1 SGHNT and CDR2 YYREEE (reference sequence). The V end lost 4 bases, the J end lost 10 bases, and 30 bases lay between the germline ends. The CDR3 here is CASSRHLGGGAVVVSPLHF. As DNA, the CDR3 is TGTGCCAGCAGCCGACATCTAGGGGGGGGAGCAGTTGTGGTGTCACCCCTCCACTTT.

The chain is built from TRBV19 and TRBJ2-2, with a weak D call TRBD1 (5 bases). The CDR3 extends over 15 amino acids. Trimming shortened V by 8 bases and J by 2 bases, and 15 bases separated the two germline ends. Per germline, CDR1 LNHDA and CDR2 SQIVND (reference sequence). Here the CDR3 reads CASQELDTNTGELFF. The CDR3 bases are TGTGCCAGTCAGGAACTGGACACCAACACCGGGGAGCTGTTTTTT.

This clone appeared once. This chain connects TRBV2 to TRBJ2-2; 8 positions match TRBD1. There are 13 residues in the CDR3. V was pared by 6 bases and J by 7 bases, with 4 bases of the junction left unmatched. In germline, CDR1 is SNHLY, CDR2 FYNNEI. The CDR3 loop is CASRATGVGELFF. The CDR3 nucleotides read TGTGCCAGCAGAGCGACAGGGGTCGGGGAGCTGTTTTTT.